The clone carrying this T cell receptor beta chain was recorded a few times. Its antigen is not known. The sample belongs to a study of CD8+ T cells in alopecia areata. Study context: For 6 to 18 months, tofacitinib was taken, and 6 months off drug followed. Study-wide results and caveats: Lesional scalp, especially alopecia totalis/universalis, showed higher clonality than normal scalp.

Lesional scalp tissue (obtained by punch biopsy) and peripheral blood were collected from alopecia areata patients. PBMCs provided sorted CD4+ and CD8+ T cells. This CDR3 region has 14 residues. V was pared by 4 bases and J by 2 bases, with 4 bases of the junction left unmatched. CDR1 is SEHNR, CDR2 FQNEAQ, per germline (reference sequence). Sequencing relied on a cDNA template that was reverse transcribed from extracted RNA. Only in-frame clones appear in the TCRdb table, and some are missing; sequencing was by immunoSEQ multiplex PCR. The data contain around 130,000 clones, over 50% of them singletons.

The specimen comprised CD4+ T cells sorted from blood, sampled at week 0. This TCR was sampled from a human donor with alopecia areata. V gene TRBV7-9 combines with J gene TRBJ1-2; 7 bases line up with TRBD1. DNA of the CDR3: TGTGCCAGCAGCTCGGGACAGAGAAACTATGGCTACACCTTC. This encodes CASSSGQRNYGYTF.